This TCR beta chain was observed in a study of T cell responses to AZD1222 COVID-19 vaccine. General study points: Reportedly, nearly half of unique spike TCRs recognized epitopes outside B.1.351/B.1.1.7 mutations. Spike as a whole was targeted by vaccine-associated CD4 TCRs, dominant at 160-218 and 743-854.

A remark on this clone: The antigen remains undetermined.

The V and J ends lost 2 bases and 0 bases respectively, with 14 bases between them. The CDR3 sequence is 17 residues long. Germline CDR1 and CDR2: SGHAT and FQNNGV. Measured with immunoSEQ multiplex PCR; TCRdb has only the in-frame clones, and not every one. The sample has about 130,000 clones, about 93% seen once. The sequence was obtained from an adult in good health. The sample in question was peripheral blood, obtained on day 0 of AZD1222 vaccination. The chain couples TRBV11-2 to TRBJ2-4; a weak D match, TRBD1 (6 bases). Written as DNA, the CDR3 is TGTGCCAGCAGCTTACTAGGGGGTTCTTCAGCCAAAAACATTCAGTACTTC. It codes for CASSLLGGSSAKNIQYF.